Reported below is one T cell receptor beta chain. The specificity of this receptor is unknown. No base quality information exists; no much larger clone differs at one position. The entry originates in a study of brain metastases from non-small cell lung cancer (dated by TCRdb to the late 2010s). With regard to the full study: The study profiled the immune microenvironment of paired resected primary tumors and brain metastases taken from patients with non-small-cell lung cancer. Study-wide findings and limitations: T-cell clones were apparently expanded in 60% to 80% of brain metastases relative to the matched primary tumors. Paired brain metastases and primary tumors largely shared TCR repertoires, although T-cell densities in the metastases were sparse. T-cell infiltration was lower in brain metastases than in primary tumors (P < 0.001).

Library creation used the immunoSEQ multiplex PCR assay. Sequencing of the T-cell receptor beta chain repertoire was carried out together with a 770-gene immune expression panel. This immuneACCESS table, as held by TCRdb, lists in-frame sequences with V and J called but not all clones. Of the missing ones, under half trace to an unresolved V gene in checked studies; the others have no known cause. For this sample the table gives some 3,000 clones, of which around 80% were detected only once. The top ten clonotypes cover almost 10% of the sample. A cohort of about 41 patients with surgically resected non-small-cell lung cancer, for whom both primary tumor and brain metastasis specimens were available, was included. Tumor specimens were archival formalin-fixed, paraffin-embedded tissues. V loses 5 bases, J loses 5 bases, and the germline ends lie 21 bases apart. Per the germline V gene, SGHVS is the CDR1 and FQNEAQ is the CDR2. The CDR3 numbers 16 residues from cysteine through phenylalanine. Of the read, only the CDR3 DNA is kept; its 48 bases are in frame from base 1.

This clonotype was sampled from a donor at least 40 years old with non-small cell lung cancer. The receptor chain draws on TRBV7-8 and TRBJ2-5, with a tentative D gene TRBD2 over 6 matching bases. The sample comprised tissue from a brain metastasis. The intended sense of this specimen's cell subset or site label: resected brain metastasis paired with primary lung tumor. The nucleotide sequence reads TGTGCCAGCAGCCCACGAACGACTAGTCTGTGGGAGACCCAGTACTTC. The resulting protein is CASSPRTTSLWETQYF. Supplemented by the reference TRBV7-8 and TRBJ2-5 proteins around the CDR3, the complete variable domain is GAGVSQSPRYKVAKRGQDVALRCDPISGHVSLFWYQQALGQGPEFLTYFQNEAQLDKSGLPSDRFFAERPEGSVSTLKIQRTQQEDSAVYLCASSPRTTSLWETQYFGPGTRLLVL.